This entry concerns a single T cell receptor (beta chain). The data derive from a study of blood T cell repertoires in COVID-19. In the study overall: COVID-19 samples, acute and convalescent, were from the United States, Italy and Spain. The analysed material was cDNA or gDNA that came from T cells, B-cell-depleted T cells, or PBMCs.

The CDR3 is made up of 15 amino acids. Germline-derived CDR1 and CDR2 are SGHRS and YFSETQ. Between the trimmed V and J ends, which lost 4 bases and 10 bases, there was a span of 18 bases. Source study methods: Estimation of nucleated cell counts was performed using reference gene primer amplification. Using immunoSEQ multiplex PCR, the repertoire was profiled, and TCRdb retains in-frame clones only, with some absent. D and trimming come from the DNA, and the V and J calls and clone size come from that table. Here the sample spans about 110,000 clones, about two thirds being singletons. The clonotype originates from a woman aged 40-49 years with acute or convalescent COVID-19. The sequenced material came from peripheral blood. This chain links TRBV5-1 with TRBJ1-6; D unresolved. The CDR3 sequence: CASSPRNGEASPLHF. CDR3 nucleotides: TGCGCCAGCAGCCCCCGTAACGGGGAGGCATCACCCCTCCACTTT.